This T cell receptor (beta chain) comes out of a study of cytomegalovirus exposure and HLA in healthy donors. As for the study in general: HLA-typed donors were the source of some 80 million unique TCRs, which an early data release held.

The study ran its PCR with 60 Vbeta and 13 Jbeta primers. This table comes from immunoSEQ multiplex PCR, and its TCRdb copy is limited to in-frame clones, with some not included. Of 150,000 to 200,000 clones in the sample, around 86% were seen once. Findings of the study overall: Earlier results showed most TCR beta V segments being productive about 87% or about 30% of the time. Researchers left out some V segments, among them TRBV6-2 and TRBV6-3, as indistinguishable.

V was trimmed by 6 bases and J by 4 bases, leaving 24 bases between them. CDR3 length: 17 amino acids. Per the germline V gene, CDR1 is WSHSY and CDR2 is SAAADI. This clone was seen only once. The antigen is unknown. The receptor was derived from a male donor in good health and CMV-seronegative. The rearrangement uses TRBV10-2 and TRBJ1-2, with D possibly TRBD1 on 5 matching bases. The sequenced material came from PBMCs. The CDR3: CASRPASGTRRGYGYTF. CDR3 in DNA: TGCGCCAGCAGGCCGGCCTCCGGGACTCGTAGGGGCTATGGCTACACCTTC.